These T cell receptor beta chains were read from a single sample in a study of cytomegalovirus exposure and HLA in healthy donors. Only in-frame clones appear in the TCRdb table, and some are missing; sequencing was by immunoSEQ multiplex PCR. Found here are 100,000 to 150,000 clones, 60% to 80% of them singletons; the top ten hold over 0.8%. Sample: PBMCs. These receptors were taken from a woman between 55 and 75 years old in good health and CMV-seronegative. The CDR3 runs from the conserved cysteine through the conserved F or W. Fields, in order: clone size, J gene, D gene, CDR3 length, V gene, CDR3 DNA, CDR3 protein. A D gene is named only where the DNA matches it firmly. A row's size may be missing; if present it is once, few, many or a size class.

>once|TRBJ2-3|-|15|TRBV10-2
TGCGCCAGCAGTGAGTCGACTAGGGCGGTAAATACGCAGTATTTT
CASSESTRAVNTQYF
>-|TRBJ2-7|TRBD1|15|TRBV6-5
TGTGCCAGCAGTGTCCGGGACAGGGCCGGGGACGAGCAGTACTTC
CASSVRDRAGDEQYF
>-|TRBJ1-5|TRBD1|13|TRBV2
TGTGCCAGCAGTGGACAGGGCGGTCAGCCCCAGCATTTT
CASSGQGGQPQHF
>-|TRBJ2-5|TRBD2|15|TRBV5-1
TGCGCCAGCAGCCCACCCGGGACTACGCGAGAGACCCAGTACTTC
CASSPPGTTRETQYF
>-|TRBJ2-3|-|14|TRBV6-6
TGTGCCAGCAGTTACGGAGTTTTGGGAGATACGCAGTATTTT
CASSYGVLGDTQYF
>-|TRBJ2-3|-|14|TRBV30
TGTGCCTGGAGTCCTCTAACCTTCACAGATACGCAGTATTTT
CAWSPLTFTDTQYF
>-|TRBJ2-1|TRBD1|17|TRBV11-2
TGTGCCAGCAGCCAGGGACAGGGGGCCAGTTCCTACAATGAGCAGTTCTTC
CASSQGQGASSYNEQFF
>-|TRBJ1-2|TRBD1|16|TRBV4-1
TGCGCCAGCAGCCAAGGACGAACAGGGGTGATGCATGGCTACACCTTC
CASSQGRTGVMHGYTF
>few|TRBJ1-1|-|16|TRBV10-3
TGTGCCATCAGTGAGATGGGTGAGGGAGGGGGAACTGAAGCTTTCTTT
CAISEMGEGGGTEAFF
>-|TRBJ1-4|-|15|TRBV5-1
TGCGCCAGCAGCCGAGCGATTGCAACTAATGAAAAACTGTTTTTT
CASSRAIATNEKLFF
>few|TRBJ1-4|TRBD1|14|TRBV27
TGTGCCAGCAGCCGCGCCCCGCAGACAGGGGGGCTGTTTTTT
CASSRAPQTGGLFF
>-|TRBJ2-7|-|13|TRBV25-1
TGTGCCAGCAGTGAATCCCCCTTCTACGAGCAGTACTTC
CASSESPFYEQYF
>-|TRBJ2-1|TRBD2|18|TRBV11-3
TGTGCCAGCAGCTCCGGAGTAGCGGGAATGAGCTCCTACAATGAGCAGTTCTTC
CASSSGVAGMSSYNEQFF
>-|TRBJ2-7|TRBD1|14|TRBV6-1
TGTGCCAGCACCCCCGGGACAGGGATTTACGAGCAGTACTTC
CASTPGTGIYEQYF
>-|TRBJ2-1|-|13|TRBV6-4
TGTGCCAGCAGTTATGACAGCAACAATGAGCAGTTCTTC
CASSYDSNNEQFF
>-|TRBJ1-4|-|14|TRBV2
TGTGCCAGCAGTGTCGGCACAGGCAGTGAAAAACTGTTTTTT
CASSVGTGSEKLFF
>-|TRBJ1-1|-|13|TRBV4-1
TGCGCCAGCAGCCAACTCGACAGGACAGAAGCTTTCTTT
CASSQLDRTEAFF
>few|TRBJ2-1|TRBD2|14|TRBV5-6
TGTGCCAGCAGCACTAGCGGGCAGGGCAATGAGCAGTTCTTC
CASSTSGQGNEQFF
>-|TRBJ2-7|TRBD2|17|TRBV5-4
TGTGCCAGCAGCTTGGTCAGTCTAGCGGGGGGTACCTACGAGCAGTACTTC
CASSLVSLAGGTYEQYF
>-|TRBJ2-1|TRBD2|16|TRBV28
TGTGCCAGCAGTTTGGTGAGCGGGGGCTCCTACAATGAGCAGTTCTTC
CASSLVSGGSYNEQFF
>-|TRBJ2-3|-|15|TRBV6-1
TGTGCCAGCAGTGGCCGTATAGTAGGCACAGATACGCAGTATTTT
CASSGRIVGTDTQYF
>-|TRBJ2-7|-|13|TRBV2
TGTGCCAGCAGACGGGACTCGATTTACGAGCAGTACTTC
CASRRDSIYEQYF
>-|TRBJ1-5|-|13|TRBV7-9
TGTGCCAGCAGCTCCTATAGCAATCAGCCCCAGCATTTT
CASSSYSNQPQHF
>-|TRBJ2-7|TRBD1|15|TRBV29-1
TGCAGCGTTGAAGTAGGTTGGACAGGACATTACGAGCAGTACTTC
CSVEVGWTGHYEQYF
>-|TRBJ1-2|-|15|TRBV5-1
TGCGCCAGCAGCAGCGTAACGGGGGGTAACTATGGCTACACCTTC
CASSSVTGGNYGYTF
>-|TRBJ1-1|-|13|TRBV11-3
TGTGCCAGCAGCTTAGCCCAGAACACTGAAGCTTTCTTT
CASSLAQNTEAFF
>once|TRBJ2-7|TRBD1|15|TRBV27
TGTGCCAGCAGTTACTCGGGACAGGGTGCCTACGAGCAGTACTTC
CASSYSGQGAYEQYF
>-|TRBJ1-2|-|16|TRBV5-4
TGTGCCAGCAGCTTGGGGGGGCCGGCGAGGGTGTATGGCTACACCTTC
CASSLGGPARVYGYTF
>-|TRBJ1-2|TRBD1|15|TRBV6-1
TGTGCCAGCAGGCCTACAGGGGGCGCGTACTATGGCTACACCTTC
CASRPTGGAYYGYTF
>few|TRBJ1-1|-|14|TRBV7-9
TGTGCCAGCAGCTATCAGGGTAGGGGCACTGAAGCTTTCTTT
CASSYQGRGTEAFF
>-|TRBJ1-5|-|20|TRBV6-1
TGTGCCAGCAGTGAAGGGTCGAGGTGGGAGCCTAACTCGGCTGGTCAGCCCCAGCATTTT
CASSEGSRWEPNSAGQPQHF
>-|TRBJ2-7|TRBD2|17|TRBV10-1
TGCGCCAGCAGTGAAGCTGGTAGCGGGATAAGCTCCTACGAGCAGTACTTC
CASSEAGSGISSYEQYF
>-|TRBJ2-3|TRBD2|21|TRBV27
TGTGCCAGCAGTCCAAAAAGGACTAGCGGGGGGTCGATAACCGCTTCAGATACGCAGTATTTT
CASSPKRTSGGSITASDTQYF
>-|TRBJ2-3|-|14|TRBV10-3
TGTGCCATCAGTGAGTCAGGGAGAACAGATACGCAGTATTTT
CAISESGRTDTQYF
>-|TRBJ2-7|-|15|TRBV5-1
TGCGCCAGCAGCCACGGGGTTCCGGACTCCTACGAGCAGTACTTC
CASSHGVPDSYEQYF
>-|TRBJ2-7|TRBD2|16|TRBV27
TGTGCCAGCAGTGCCCGAGGGACTAGCGGCCTCTACGAGCAGTACTTC
CASSARGTSGLYEQYF
>once|TRBJ2-5|TRBD1|16|TRBV5-8
TGTGCCAGCAGCTTGGTCATGGGACAGGGCCAAGAGACCCAGTACTTC
CASSLVMGQGQETQYF
>once|TRBJ2-7|TRBD2|15|TRBV7-6
TGTGCCAGCAGCCCGGGACTAGCGAGGTCGGGCGAGCAGTACTTC
CASSPGLARSGEQYF
>-|TRBJ2-1|TRBD2|15|TRBV5-4
TGTGCCAGCAGCTCGTCTAGCGGACTCTACAATGAGCAGTTCTTC
CASSSSSGLYNEQFF
>-|TRBJ1-5|-|15|TRBV27
TGTGCCAGCAGTTTGGCCGGGGGGAACAATCAGCCCCAGCATTTT
CASSLAGGNNQPQHF
>-|TRBJ1-1|TRBD1|13|TRBV6-6
TGTGCCAGCAGAGAGGGACAGACCACTGAAGCTTTCTTT
CASREGQTTEAFF
>-|TRBJ2-1|TRBD2|17|TRBV19
TGTGCCAGTACCCAGTCGGCTAGCGGGGGCTCCTACAATGAGCAGTTCTTC
CASTQSASGGSYNEQFF
>-|TRBJ2-7|-|11|TRBV2
TGTGCCAGCAGTGTAGCTACAGAGCAGTACTTC
CASSVATEQYF
>-|TRBJ1-4|TRBD1|17|TRBV19
TGTGCCAGTAGCGACCCGGGACAGGGTATTAATAATGAAAAACTGTTTTTT
CASSDPGQGINNEKLFF
>-|TRBJ1-1|TRBD1|13|TRBV6-1
TGTGCCAGCAGTAGACAGGGGAACACTGAAGCTTTCTTT
CASSRQGNTEAFF
>-|TRBJ2-3|TRBD2|17|TRBV28
TGTGCCAGCAGTTTCCGTCGCGGGGGGTTACACACAGATACGCAGTATTTT
CASSFRRGGLHTDTQYF
>-|TRBJ2-1|TRBD2|16|TRBV6-1
TGTGCCAGCAGTGCCCGGACTAGCGGGACCTACAATGAGCAGTTCTTC
CASSARTSGTYNEQFF
>-|TRBJ2-1|-|14|TRBV5-1
TGCGCCAGCAGCTTCGCCCAGGCCTCCAGTGAGCAGTTCTTC
CASSFAQASSEQFF
>-|TRBJ2-7|TRBD1|14|TRBV2
TGTGCCAGCGAACCCGGGACAGTCGGTTACGAGCAGTACTTC
CASEPGTVGYEQYF
>-|TRBJ1-6|-|14|TRBV30
TGTGCCTGGAGTGAGATCTCCTATAATTCCCCCCTCCACTTT
CAWSEISYNSPLHF
>-|TRBJ2-7|-|12|TRBV5-6
TGTGCCAGCAGCATCTACAGGGCCGAGCAGTACTTC
CASSIYRAEQYF